Shown below are 27 T cell receptor beta chains from a single sample sequenced in a study of cytomegalovirus exposure and HLA in healthy donors. TCRdb's copy holds only in-frame clones and misses some; the assay was immunoSEQ multiplex PCR. In the table there are 140,000 to 150,000 clones, just over 90% of which are singletons. Specimen: PBMCs. Receptors originate from a man younger than 30 in good health and CMV-seronegative.

The rearrangement links TRBV6-1 to TRBJ1-2; D call uncertain. V was trimmed by 7 bases and J by 5 bases, leaving 14 bases between them. The CDR3 runs 13 residues. Looked up from germline, CDR1 is MNHNS and CDR2 is SASEGT. The CDR3 DNA sequence: TGTGCCAGCACTCCCCAGTCGGGTTATGGCTACACCTTC. Its translation is CASTPQSGYGYTF.

The CDR3 is CASSKDRVRNQPQHF. The CDR3 DNA follows: TGTGCCAGCAGCAAAGACAGGGTTCGGAATCAGCCCCAGCATTTT. This chain connects TRBV7-9 to TRBJ1-5; TRBD1 matches at 7 bases. V shed 5 bases and J 4 bases; nucleotides not matched to a gene: 8. This CDR3 has 15 amino acids. From germline, CDR1 is SEHNR and CDR2 FQNEAQ (reference sequence).

J is TRBJ1-4 and V is TRBV7-9, with 10 bases aligning to TRBD1. CDR1 is SEHNR, CDR2 FQNEAQ, per germline (reference sequence). V lost 2 bases, J lost 6 bases, and 6 bases stayed unmatched. This CDR3 is built from 16 residues. The CDR3 here is CASSLLTGTGDEKLFF. The CDR3 coding sequence is TGTGCCAGCAGCTTATTAACCGGGACAGGGGATGAAAAACTGTTTTTT.

Comments on this clone: Germline is not matched at one junction end, which may reflect a read error. This chain connects TRBV10-1 to TRBJ2-2; a possible D gene is TRBD1 (6 bases). Germline V gene lookup returns CDR1 WNHNN and CDR2 SYGVQD (reference sequence). The CDR3 length is 17 residues. CDR3 residues: CASTRTGTVVNSGELFF. As DNA, the CDR3 is TGCGCCAGCACCAGAACAGGGACGGTTGTGAACTCCGGGGAGCTGTTTTTT.

This chain connects TRBV30 to TRBJ2-2; 9 positions match TRBD2. CDR1 and CDR2 (germline): GTSNPN, SVGIG (reference sequence). CDR3 size: 16 residues. V lost 8 bases to trimming and J lost 6 bases; unmatched junction nucleotides: 16. CDR3 amino acids: CAARGLIAGVSGELFF. The CDR3 DNA reads TGTGCCGCCCGGGGGCTAATAGCGGGGGTCTCCGGGGAGCTGTTTTTT.

CDR3: CASSIQGLRELFF. The CDR3, as DNA: TGTGCCAGTAGTATCCAGGGCTTGCGGGAGCTGTTTTTT. The rearrangement links TRBV19 to TRBJ2-2; perhaps TRBD1 as D (5 bases). The CDR3 runs to 13 residues. V shed 3 bases and J shed 9 bases, with 11 bases lying between them. Germline V gene lookup returns CDR1 LNHDA and CDR2 SQIVND (reference sequence). Based on the CDR3 plus reference TRBV19 and TRBJ2-2, the full variable domain is DGGITQSPKYLFRKEGQNVTLSCEQNLNHDAMYWYRQDPGQGLRLIYYSQIVNDFQKGDIAEGYSVSREKKESFPLTVTSAQKNPTAFYLCASSIQGLRELFFGEGSRLTVL.

The chain recombines TRBV5-4 with TRBJ1-2; possibly TRBD1 for D (5 bases). The length of the CDR3 is 14 residues. V shed 6 bases and J shed 3 bases, with 15 bases lying between them. Germline V CDR1 and CDR2: SGHNT, YYREEE (reference sequence). The CDR3 coding sequence is TGTGCCAGCACCCGAGAATGGGGGGACTATGGCTACACCTTC. This codes for CASTREWGDYGYTF.

The chain is built from TRBV25-1 and TRBJ1-2, with D uncertain. CDR3 size: 15 residues. V was clipped by 1 base and J by 3 bases, with 12 bases between them. CDR1 is MGHDK and CDR2 is SYGVNS in the germline V gene. CDR3 DNA: TGTGCCAGCAGTGAATGGTACCAGCGTGACTATGGCTACACCTTC. Translated, it gives CASSEWYQRDYGYTF.

The V and J genes are TRBV6-5 and TRBJ2-7; TRBD1 matches at 7 bases. The junction had 13 bases not matched to a gene; V was cut back by 2 bases and J by 9 bases. In germline, CDR1 is MNHEY, CDR2 SVGAGI. This CDR3 region has 15 residues. CDR3 sequence (DNA): TGTGCCAGCAGTTACGACCCGGGACAGCGTCTGGGGCAGTACGTC. Translating gives CASSYDPGQRLGQYV.

The chain is built from TRBV19 and TRBJ1-5; TRBD1 matches at 7 bases. The CDR3 has 16 amino acids. CDR1 is LNHDA and CDR2 is SQIVND in the germline V gene (reference sequence). J was trimmed by 7 bases and V by 2 bases; bases with no gene match: 11. CDR3 coding DNA: TGTGCCAGTAGTATATTAAGGCAGGGGGGCTCCCAGCCCCAGCATTTT. Translating it yields CASSILRQGGSQPQHF.

The chain uses TRBV5-4 and TRBJ1-5; D is possibly TRBD1 (5 bases). V was shortened by 1 base and J by 7 bases, with 12 bases between the two germline ends. The CDR3 covers 14 residues. The germline V gene has CDR1 SGHNT and CDR2 YYREEE (reference sequence). CDR3 in amino acids: CASSLRGGGQPQHF. CDR3 sequence (DNA): TGTGCCAGCAGCTTGCGTGGGGGAGGCCAGCCCCAGCATTTT.

The chain links TRBV5-6 to TRBJ1-1; the D gene is possibly TRBD1 (5 bases). Germline-derived CDR1 and CDR2 are SGHDT and YYEEEE. Trimming shortened V by 2 bases and J by 9 bases, and 11 bases separated the two germline ends. There are 12 residues in the CDR3. The CDR3, as DNA: TGTGCCAGCAGCTTCCGGGCAGGGAAAGCTTTCTTT. Translated: CASSFRAGKAFF.

The chain uses TRBV23-1 and TRBJ2-6, with TRBD1 as a possible D gene (6 bases). TRBV23-1 is an ORF, with its function uncertain. V gave up 7 bases and J gave up 1 base, with 14 bases separating them. The CDR3 has 16 amino acids. The CDR3 DNA sequence: TGCGCCAGCAAGTGGGGGCGCTTTTCTGGGGCCAACGTCCTGACTTTC. As protein: CASKWGRFSGANVLTF.

This clone was recorded only once. The chain employs TRBV7-9 and TRBJ1-4; D perhaps matches TRBD1 (5 bases). The germline V gene has CDR1 SEHNR and CDR2 FQNEAQ (reference sequence). V lost 3 bases and J lost 5, with 13 bases in between. CDR3 length equals 15 residues. The CDR3 nucleotides read TGTGCCAGCAGCTTTTTATTGGGGCCGAATGAAAAACTGTTTTTT. Its protein is CASSFLLGPNEKLFF.

This chain links TRBV11-2 with TRBJ2-5; D not resolved. The CDR3 is made up of 14 amino acids. Germline V CDR1 and CDR2: SGHAT, FQNNGV. Deletions cut 3 bases from V and 2 bases from J, with 10 bases between. The CDR3 region is CASSFQQKQETQYF. DNA of the CDR3: TGTGCCAGCAGCTTCCAACAGAAACAAGAGACCCAGTACTTC.

The chain employs TRBV19 and TRBJ1-4, with D uncertain. This CDR3 region has 14 residues. The germline V and J ends were trimmed by 3 bases and 0 bases, with 5 bases remaining between them. Germline CDR1 and CDR2: LNHDA and SQIVND (reference sequence). The CDR3 region is CASSILTTNEKLFF. Written as DNA, the CDR3 is TGTGCCAGTAGTATCCTAACAACTAATGAAAAACTGTTTTTT.

The chain recombines TRBV7-3 with TRBJ2-1; 7 nucleotides match TRBD2. The germline V gene has CDR1 SGHTA and CDR2 FQGTGA. Trimming removed 0 bases from V and 8 bases from J; junction bases left unmatched: 4. The CDR3 spans 14 residues. The CDR3 coding sequence is TGTGCCAGCAGCTTAACGGGGACTACCTATGAGCAGTTCTTC. It translates to CASSLTGTTYEQFF.

V gene TRBV2 combines with J gene TRBJ2-2; D gene unclear. CDR1 is SNHLY and CDR2 is FYNNEI in the germline V gene. This CDR3 is built from 15 residues. V shed 7 bases and J shed 5 bases, with 17 bases lying between them. As DNA, the CDR3 is TGTGCCAGCAATTCTTTACAGACCGGTACCGGGGAGCTGTTTTTT. Protein product: CASNSLQTGTGELFF.

V gene TRBV2 combines with J gene TRBJ1-2, with a tentative D call TRBD1 (6 bases). Germline CDR1 is SNHLY and CDR2 is FYNNEI. The V gene lost 3 bases and the J gene lost 3 bases, with 14 bases spanning the gap. The CDR3 spans 15 residues. CDR3 protein: CASSEAGAVYYGYTF. The CDR3 DNA reads as TGTGCCAGCAGTGAGGCAGGGGCCGTCTACTATGGCTACACCTTC.

This clone occurred once. The J gene is TRBJ1-2, the V gene TRBV6-5; 8 bases match TRBD1. Germline V gene data show CDR1 as MNHEY and CDR2 as SVGAGI. This CDR3 has 15 amino acids. With 6 bases clipped from V and 4 bases from J, the junction kept 10 bases outside the gene matches. The CDR3 DNA is TGTGCCAGCAGCCCCGCCCCGGGACAGGTCTATGGCTACACCTTC. Its translation is CASSPAPGQVYGYTF.

V and J are TRBV27 and TRBJ2-1, with D possibly TRBD1 on 6 matching bases. CDR1 MNHEY and CDR2 SMNVEV come from the germline V gene (reference sequence). The V end was cut by 6 bases, the J end by 8 bases, with 20 bases between. CDR3 length equals 15 residues. CDR3 sequence (DNA): TGTGCCAGCAGAAAAGGACAGTGGCTTCCTTATGAGCAGTTCTTC. It codes for CASRKGQWLPYEQFF.

In this sample, this clone turned up once. V is TRBV19 and J is TRBJ1-1; D remains ambiguous. The CDR3 is 13 amino acids. CDR1 is LNHDA and CDR2 is SQIVND in the germline V gene (reference sequence). Between the trimmed V and J ends, which lost 2 bases and 10 bases, there was a span of 14 bases. The CDR3 loop reads CASSIRNSPSAFF. For the CDR3, the DNA is TGTGCCAGTAGTATAAGGAACAGCCCATCAGCTTTCTTT.

The chain is built from TRBV18 and TRBJ1-4; TRBD1 aligns across 7 bases. CDR3 length: 15 amino acids. Germline V lookup: CDR1 KGHSH, CDR2 LQKENI. With 6 bases clipped from V and 5 bases from J, the junction kept 9 bases outside the gene matches. CDR3 bases: TGTGCCAGCTCCCTGGTGGACAGGACGAATGAAAAACTGTTTTTT. Amino acid sequence: CASSLVDRTNEKLFF.

The rearrangement joins TRBV10-2 to TRBJ2-1; 8 nucleotides align to TRBD2. CDR3 length: 18 amino acids. Germline V gene lookup returns CDR1 WSHSY and CDR2 SAAADI. V dropped 0 bases and J dropped 1; count of bases not matched to a gene: 8. The CDR3 DNA reads as TGCGCCAGCAGTGAGTCCCCGTTTAGCGGGACTTCCTACAATGAGCAGTTCTTC. The encoded protein is CASSESPFSGTSYNEQFF.

This chain uses TRBV18 with TRBJ2-2; the match to TRBD2 covers 12 bases. CDR1 KGHSH and CDR2 LQKENI come from the germline V gene. V was pared by 6 bases and J by 5 bases, with 13 bases of the junction left unmatched. The CDR3 is 18 amino acids. In DNA form, the CDR3 reads TGTGCCAGCTCTCAAAAGGCACTAGCGGGAGGATGGACCGGGGAGCTGTTTTTT. This translates into CASSQKALAGGWTGELFF.

This clone was picked up a small number of times. The chain joins TRBV11-2 to TRBJ1-2; D is unresolved. V was clipped by 1 base and J by 4 bases, with 10 bases between them. In germline, CDR1 is SGHAT, CDR2 FQNNGV. The CDR3 is 14 residues long. For the CDR3, the DNA is TGTGCCAGCAGCTTAGGGTTAGTTAGCTATGGCTACACCTTC. Amino acid sequence: CASSLGLVSYGYTF.

A single count supports this clone. The chain recombines TRBV11-2 with TRBJ1-1; the D is unclear. CDR1 is SGHAT and CDR2 is FQNNGV in the germline V gene. The CDR3 consists of 15 residues. With 4 bases removed from V and 10 bases from J, the gap between germline ends came to 22 bases. The CDR3 DNA is TGTGCCAGCAGCTCTCCACGTTTACCACGACACGGAGCTTTCTTT. It specifies CASSSPRLPRHGAFF.